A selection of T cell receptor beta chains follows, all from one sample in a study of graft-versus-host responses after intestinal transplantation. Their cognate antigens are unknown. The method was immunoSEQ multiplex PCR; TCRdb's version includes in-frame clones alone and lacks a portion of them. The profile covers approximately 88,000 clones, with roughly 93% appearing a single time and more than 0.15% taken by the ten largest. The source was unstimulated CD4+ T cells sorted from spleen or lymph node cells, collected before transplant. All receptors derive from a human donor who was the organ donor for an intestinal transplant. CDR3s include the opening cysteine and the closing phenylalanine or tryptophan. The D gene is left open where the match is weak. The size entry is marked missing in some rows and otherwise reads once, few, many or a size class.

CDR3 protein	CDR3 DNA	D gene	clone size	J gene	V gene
CASSQARDRVNYGYTF	TGCGCCAGCAGCCAAGCACGAGACAGGGTTAACTATGGCTACACCTTC	TRBD1	NA	TRBJ1-2	TRBV4-3
CASSARQGADEQFF	TGTGCCAGCAGCGCCCGACAGGGGGCGGATGAGCAGTTCTTC	TRBD1	NA	TRBJ2-1	TRBV9
CVRSLEMMWGAQPQHF	TGTGTCAGAAGCTTAGAAATGATGTGGGGAGCCCAGCCCCAGCATTTT	NA	NA	TRBJ1-5	TRBV7-5
CASSPLGMQLNEKLFF	TGTGCCAGCTCACCTCTCGGAATGCAGCTTAATGAAAAACTGTTTTTT	NA	NA	TRBJ1-4	TRBV18
CASSLVVSGGASYEQYF	TGTGCCAGCAGCTTAGTAGTTAGCGGGGGAGCCTCCTACGAGCAGTACTTC	TRBD2	NA	TRBJ2-7	TRBV7-2
CASSPRGGELFF	TGTGCCAGCAGCCCCCGCGGCGGGGAGCTGTTTTTT	NA	NA	TRBJ2-2	TRBV7-3
CASSGGGRKSTDTQYF	TGTGCCAGCAGCGGAGGAGGACGGAAGAGCACAGATACGCAGTATTTT	NA	NA	TRBJ2-3	TRBV5-6
CASSFRGPTGELFF	TGTGCCAGCAGCTTCAGGGGCCCCACCGGGGAGCTGTTTTTT	NA	NA	TRBJ2-2	TRBV7-3
CASSSSEKGRSEQFF	TGTGCCAGCAGCTCCTCGGAAAAAGGTCGTAGTGAGCAGTTCTTC	NA	NA	TRBJ2-1	TRBV7-8
CASSLGDSNSPLHF	TGTGCCAGCAGCCTCGGGGACAGTAATTCACCCCTCCACTTT	TRBD1	once	TRBJ1-6	TRBV11-3
CASSLGTGGALGGYTF	TGTGCCAGCAGTTTAGGGACAGGGGGCGCGTTAGGTGGCTACACCTTC	TRBD1	once	TRBJ1-2	TRBV28
CASSVAGRPATEQFF	TGTGCCAGCAGCGTAGCGGGTCGGCCGGCCACTGAGCAGTTCTTC	NA	few	TRBJ2-1	TRBV9
CASSESFGQFFGYTF	TGTGCCAGCAGTGAGTCGTTTGGACAGTTCTTTGGCTACACCTTC	NA	NA	TRBJ1-2	TRBV2
CASSTPGYGYTF	TGTGCCAGCAGCACCCCAGGGTATGGCTACACCTTC	NA	NA	TRBJ1-2	TRBV28
CASSLEGNYGYTF	TGCGCCAGCAGCTTAGAGGGAAACTATGGCTACACCTTC	NA	NA	TRBJ1-2	TRBV5-1
CASSLSKGLNTEAFF	TGTGCCAGCAGTTTATCGAAGGGTTTGAACACTGAAGCTTTCTTT	NA	NA	TRBJ1-1	TRBV27
CASSWITGNTEAFF	TGTGCCAGCAGCTGGATAACAGGGAACACTGAAGCTTTCTTT	NA	once	TRBJ1-1	TRBV7-9
CASSPQGLNNEKLFF	TGCGCCAGCAGCCCTCAGGGTCTCAATAATGAAAAACTGTTTTTT	NA	NA	TRBJ1-4	TRBV4-3
CASSPGRYEQYF	TGTGCCAGCAGCCCGGGCCGCTACGAGCAGTACTTC	NA	NA	TRBJ2-7	TRBV11-2
CASSPRPPSYNEQFF	TGTGCCAGCAGTCCCAGGCCCCCCTCCTACAATGAGCAGTTCTTC	NA	NA	TRBJ2-1	TRBV6-1
CAVRAGALYNEQFF	TGTGCCGTGCGAGCGGGGGCCCTCTACAATGAGCAGTTCTTC	TRBD2	NA	TRBJ2-1	TRBV10-3
CASSSSYRGRDYGYTF	TGTGCCAGCAGTTCCTCCTACAGGGGACGCGACTATGGCTACACCTTC	TRBD1	NA	TRBJ1-2	TRBV27
CASSAPVAGNTEAFF	TGTGCCAGCAGCGCACCCGTCGCAGGGAACACTGAAGCTTTCTTT	NA	NA	TRBJ1-1	TRBV7-2
CASSTGLTTGELFF	TGTGCCAGCAGCACCGGACTAACTACCGGGGAGCTGTTTTTT	NA	NA	TRBJ2-2	TRBV2
CASSLAGQVVYEQYF	TGCGCCAGCAGCTTGGCAGGGCAAGTCGTCTACGAGCAGTACTTC	NA	NA	TRBJ2-7	TRBV5-1
CASSLGQGAYEQYF	TGTGCTAGCAGCTTAGGACAGGGAGCCTACGAGCAGTACTTC	TRBD1	NA	TRBJ2-7	TRBV7-7
CASSTGVGSYGYTF	TGTGCCAGTAGTACGGGGGTTGGTAGCTATGGCTACACCTTC	NA	once	TRBJ1-2	TRBV19
CAWSPWDSELLYEQYF	TGTGCCTGGAGTCCTTGGGACAGCGAGTTACTCTACGAGCAGTACTTC	TRBD1	NA	TRBJ2-7	TRBV30
CASRGQGAKETQYF	TGTGCCAGCCGTGGACAGGGGGCAAAAGAGACCCAGTACTTC	TRBD1	NA	TRBJ2-5	TRBV19
CASCGGSSYNEQFF	TGCGCCAGCTGCGGGGGGAGCTCCTACAATGAGCAGTTCTTC	TRBD2	NA	TRBJ2-1	TRBV10-2
CASSPPTWSPGGISF	TGTGCCAGCTCACCACCGACCTGGTCCCCAGGGGGTATATCCTTC	TRBD1	NA	TRBJ1-2	TRBV18
CASSRGFGDYEQYF	TGTGCCAGCAGTAGGGGCTTTGGAGATTACGAGCAGTACTTC	NA	NA	TRBJ2-7	TRBV6-1